A single sample gave rise to the 20 T cell receptor beta chains below, sequenced in a study of cytomegalovirus exposure and HLA in healthy donors. A multiplex PCR was run with 60 Vbeta primers and 13 Jbeta primers. Some clones are missing from TCRdb's copy, which holds only in-frame ones; the method was immunoSEQ multiplex PCR. The sample lists 220,000 or so clones; under 80% were seen once. The sequenced sample was PBMCs. These receptors all come from a woman aged 25 to 39 in good health and CMV-seronegative.

This clone was recorded only once. The chain uses TRBV5-4 and TRBJ1-3; weak D call: TRBD1 (6 bases). V lost 4 bases to trimming and J lost 6 bases, with 11 bases between them. Germline V gives CDR1 SGHNT, CDR2 YYREEE (reference sequence). CDR3 length: 13 amino acids. The DNA for the CDR3 is TGTGCCAGCAGCCCGGACAGTTTAAACACCATATATTTT. It yields the protein CASSPDSLNTIYF.

The DNA of the CDR3 is TGTGCCAGCAGCGTAGGAACAGGCCAGACTTACGAGCAGTACTTC. Translation: CASSVGTGQTYEQYF. This chain links TRBV9 with TRBJ2-7, with a weak D call TRBD1 (5 bases). The V gene lost 0 bases and the J gene lost 4 bases, with 14 bases spanning the gap. The CDR3 has 15 amino acids. Germline CDR1 SGDLS, CDR2 YYNGEE.

This clone occurred a few times. The V call is TRBV7-9, the J call TRBJ1-6, with 9 bases matching TRBD1. Germline CDR1 and CDR2: SEHNR and FQNEAQ (reference sequence). CDR3 length equals 15 residues. The J segment lost 10 bases and the V segment lost 5 bases, leaving 9 bases of the junction unmatched. The CDR3 region has the DNA TGTGCCAGCAGCCTCATCGGGACAGGGAAATCACCCCTCCACTTT. Translated, it gives CASSLIGTGKSPLHF.

This chain joins TRBV18 and TRBJ1-4; TRBD1 is a possible D gene (5 bases). In germline, CDR1 is KGHSH, CDR2 LQKENI. Trimming left V 2 bases short and J 5 bases short, with 21 bases between. The CDR3 sequence is 18 residues long. The CDR3 coding sequence is TGTGCCAGCTCACCAAGGGCAGGGACTGTAACCGAGAATGAAAAACTGTTTTTT. It encodes CASSPRAGTVTENEKLFF.

Only one count was recorded for this clone. The chain has TRBV11-2 and TRBJ2-1; TRBD2 aligns across 8 bases. CDR1 and CDR2 (germline): SGHAT, FQNNGV. J lost 5 bases, V lost 3 bases, and 3 bases had no gene match. The CDR3 is made up of 14 amino acids. The CDR3: CASSFSGSDNEQFF. The CDR3 coding sequence is TGTGCCAGCAGCTTCAGCGGGAGCGACAATGAGCAGTTCTTC.

This clone was observed a handful of times. This chain links TRBV18 with TRBJ1-2, with D possibly matching TRBD1 (5 bases). The length of the CDR3 is 15 residues. Germline-derived CDR1 and CDR2 are KGHSH and LQKENI. The V end was cut by 0 bases, the J end by 5 bases, with 13 bases between. The CDR3 is CASSPPGGTPYGYTF. CDR3 in DNA: TGTGCCAGCTCACCACCGGGGGGAACTCCTTATGGCTACACCTTC.

This clone was seen only a few times. This chain connects TRBV5-8 to TRBJ1-3; D is unresolved. Germline lookup yields CDR1 SGHTS and CDR2 YDEGEE. V lost 3 bases and J lost 4, with 5 bases in between. CDR3 length equals 12 residues. CDR3 bases: TGTGCCAGCAGCTCCCGGGGAAACACCATATATTTT. This encodes CASSSRGNTIYF.

Only one count was recorded for this clone. The chain recombines TRBV6-5 with TRBJ2-7, with D possibly matching TRBD1 (6 bases). This CDR3 is built from 16 residues. The ends were cut back, 2 bases at V and 3 bases at J, with 17 bases in the middle. CDR1 is MNHEY and CDR2 is SVGAGI in the germline V gene. The DNA of the CDR3 is TGTGCCAGCAGTTACGGATACAACAGGGCGCTCTACGAGCAGTACTTC. This codes for CASSYGYNRALYEQYF.

The chain uses TRBV4-1 and TRBJ1-2, with D tentatively TRBD1 (5 bases). The V end was cut by 3 bases, the J end by 6 bases, with 17 bases between. The germline gives CDR1 MGHRA, CDR2 YSYEKL. This CDR3 has 15 amino acids. CDR3 protein: CASSQGWAAGHGYTF. The CDR3 DNA reads as TGCGCCAGCAGCCAGGGATGGGCGGCAGGGCATGGCTACACCTTC.

This clone occurred a few times. This chain links TRBV5-1 with TRBJ2-1; 12 positions agree with TRBD1. From germline, CDR1 is SGHRS and CDR2 YFSETQ. This CDR3 is 17 amino acids long. V dropped 4 bases and J dropped 7; count of bases not matched to a gene: 12. The CDR3 here is CASSTGTGGPSRNEQFF. For the CDR3, the DNA is TGCGCCAGCAGCACCGGGACAGGGGGCCCCTCGAGGAATGAGCAGTTCTTC.

This chain uses TRBV30 with TRBJ1-5; D ambiguous. In germline, CDR1 is GTSNPN, CDR2 SVGIG (reference sequence). The CDR3 is made up of 13 amino acids. Trimming pared 7 bases from V and 0 bases from J, leaving 10 bases between. CDR3 nucleotides: TGTGCCTTAGACATTAATAGCAATCAGCCCCAGCATTTT. Its translation: CALDINSNQPQHF. Full variable domain (missing parts from reference TRBV30 and TRBJ1-5): SQTIHQWPATLVQPVGSPLSLECTVEGTSNPNLYWYRQAAGRGLQLLFYSVGIGQISSEVPQNLSASRPQDRQFILSSKKLLLSDSGFYLCALDINSNQPQHFGDGTRLSIL.

The chain joins TRBV2 to TRBJ1-2, with 7 bases aligning to TRBD1. The germline V gene encodes CDR1 SNHLY and CDR2 FYNNEI. This CDR3 is built from 13 residues. V was clipped by 5 bases and J by 11 bases; unmatched bases: 11. Here the CDR3 reads CASSSTGERGYTF. The DNA of the CDR3 is TGTGCCAGCAGTTCAACAGGGGAGAGAGGGTACACCTTC.

The rearrangement joins TRBV5-4 to TRBJ1-1, with D maybe TRBD1 (5 bases). The CDR3 totals 14 residues. CDR1 SGHNT and CDR2 YYREEE come from the germline V gene (reference sequence). V lost 1 base, J lost 0 bases, and 7 bases lay in between. Written as DNA, the CDR3 is TGTGCCAGCAGCTTGCGGGGGTTGAACACTGAAGCTTTCTTT. Its protein product is CASSLRGLNTEAFF.

The V gene is TRBV6-5, the J gene TRBJ1-2; 7 nucleotides match TRBD1. CDR3 size: 14 residues. The junction had 8 bases not matched to a gene; V was cut back by 6 bases and J by 4 bases. Per germline, CDR1 MNHEY and CDR2 SVGAGI. For the CDR3, the DNA is TGTGCCAGCAGCACGAGGGACAGCTTCTATGGCTACACCTTC. It translates to CASSTRDSFYGYTF.

V gene TRBV6-5 combines with J gene TRBJ2-5; no clear D gene. The CDR3 covers 15 residues. The germline V gene has CDR1 MNHEY and CDR2 SVGAGI. Trimming stripped 6 bases from V and 1 base from J, with 15 bases between. The chain's CDR3 is CASSPFRDRQETQYF. CDR3 DNA sequence: TGTGCCAGCAGCCCCTTTCGCGATCGCCAAGAGACCCAGTACTTC.

This sequence joins TRBV4-2 and TRBJ1-2; TRBD1 might be the D (5 bases). This CDR3 has 17 amino acids. Trimming shortened V by 2 bases and J by 4 bases, and 20 bases separated the two germline ends. Germline values: CDR1 LGHNA, CDR2 YNFKEQ. As DNA, the CDR3 is TGTGCCAGCAGCCAAAGAGAGGGTCGGGGGTTAAGCTATGGCTACACCTTC. Amino acids: CASSQREGRGLSYGYTF.

CDR3 protein: CASAETAGSTEAFF. CDR3 nucleotides: TGCGCCAGCGCAGAGACAGCGGGAAGCACTGAAGCTTTCTTT. J is TRBJ1-1 and V is TRBV5-1, with D possibly matching TRBD1 (5 bases). This CDR3 has 14 amino acids. Trimming left V 7 bases short and J 4 bases short, with 17 bases between. Per the germline V gene, CDR1 is SGHRS and CDR2 is YFSETQ. The full variable domain, in which reference TRBV5-1 and TRBJ1-1 provide the parts outside the CDR3, is KAGVTQTPRYLIKTRGQQVTLSCSPISGHRSVSWYQQTPGQGLQFLFEYFSETQRNKGNFPGRFSGRQFSNSRSEMNVSTLELGDSALYLCASAETAGSTEAFFGQGTRLTVV.

The CDR3 DNA reads TGTGCCAGCAGTGAATGGGAGGGGATGAACACTGAAGCTTTCTTT. Translated, it gives CASSEWEGMNTEAFF. The genes are TRBV25-1 and TRBJ1-1; a weak D match, TRBD1 (5 bases). CDR1 is MGHDK, CDR2 SYGVNS, per germline. V lost 1 base and J lost 0, with 9 bases in between. The CDR3 runs 15 residues.

The rearrangement uses TRBV7-2 and TRBJ2-5; 10 bases match TRBD2. Germline trimming cut 1 base from V and 1 base from J; bases unmatched to any gene: 9. This CDR3 is built from 18 residues. Germline-derived CDR1 and CDR2 are SGHTA and FQGNSA. The DNA for the CDR3 is TGTGCCAGCAGCTTAGTGTCGGGGGTAGCGGGGGGCCAAGAGACCCAGTACTTC. This codes for CASSLVSGVAGGQETQYF.

The chain links TRBV5-4 to TRBJ2-7; 8 bases line up with TRBD1. Trimming at V came to 5 bases and at J to 3 bases, leaving 7 bases not matched to a gene. This CDR3 contains 14 residues. Germline lookup yields CDR1 SGHNT and CDR2 YYREEE (reference sequence). CDR3 region: CASSMRQGNYEQYF. CDR3 coding DNA: TGTGCCAGCAGTATGAGACAGGGGAACTACGAGCAGTACTTC.